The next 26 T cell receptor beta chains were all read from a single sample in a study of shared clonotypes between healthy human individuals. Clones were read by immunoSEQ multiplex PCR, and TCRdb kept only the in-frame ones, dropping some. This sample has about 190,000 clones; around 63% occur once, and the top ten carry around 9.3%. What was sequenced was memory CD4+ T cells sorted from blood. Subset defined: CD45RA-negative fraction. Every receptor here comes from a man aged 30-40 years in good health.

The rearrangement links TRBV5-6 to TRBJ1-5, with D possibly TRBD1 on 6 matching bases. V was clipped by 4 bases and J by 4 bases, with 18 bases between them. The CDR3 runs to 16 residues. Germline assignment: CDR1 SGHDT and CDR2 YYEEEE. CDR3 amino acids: CASSKGWGAGNQPQHF. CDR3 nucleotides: TGTGCCAGCAGCAAAGGATGGGGGGCAGGGAATCAGCCCCAGCATTTT.

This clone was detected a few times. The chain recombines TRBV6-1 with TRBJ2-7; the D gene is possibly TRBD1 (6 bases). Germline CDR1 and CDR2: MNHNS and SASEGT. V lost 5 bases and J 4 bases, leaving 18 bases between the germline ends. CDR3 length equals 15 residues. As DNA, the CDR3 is TGTGCCAGCAGTAAGGCGACAGGTAGTCTTTACGAGCAGTACTTC. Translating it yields CASSKATGSLYEQYF.

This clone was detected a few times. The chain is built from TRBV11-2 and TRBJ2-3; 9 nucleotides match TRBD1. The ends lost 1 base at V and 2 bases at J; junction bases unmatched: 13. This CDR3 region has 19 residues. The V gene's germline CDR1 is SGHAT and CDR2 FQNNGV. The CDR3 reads CASSLALGTGSLATDTQYF. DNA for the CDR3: TGTGCCAGCAGCTTAGCCCTTGGGACAGGGTCGTTGGCCACAGATACGCAGTATTTT.

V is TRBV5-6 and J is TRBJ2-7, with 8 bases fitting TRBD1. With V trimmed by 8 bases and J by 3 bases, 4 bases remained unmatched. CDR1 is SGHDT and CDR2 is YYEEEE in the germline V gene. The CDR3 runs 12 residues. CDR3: CASGQGLYEQYF. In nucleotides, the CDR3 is TGTGCCAGTGGACAGGGCCTCTACGAGCAGTACTTC.

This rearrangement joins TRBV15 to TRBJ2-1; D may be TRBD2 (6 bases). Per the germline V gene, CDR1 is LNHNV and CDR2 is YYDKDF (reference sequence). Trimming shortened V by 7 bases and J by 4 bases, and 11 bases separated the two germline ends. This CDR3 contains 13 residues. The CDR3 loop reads CATKGGGYNEQFF. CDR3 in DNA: TGTGCCACCAAGGGAGGTGGGTACAATGAGCAGTTCTTC. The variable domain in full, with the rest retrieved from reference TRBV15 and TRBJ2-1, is DAMVIQNPRYQVTQFGKPVTLSCSQTLNHNVMYWYQQKSSQAPKLLFHYYDKDFNNEADTPDNFQSRRPNTSFCFLDIRSPGLGDTAMYLCATKGGGYNEQFFGPGTRLTVL.

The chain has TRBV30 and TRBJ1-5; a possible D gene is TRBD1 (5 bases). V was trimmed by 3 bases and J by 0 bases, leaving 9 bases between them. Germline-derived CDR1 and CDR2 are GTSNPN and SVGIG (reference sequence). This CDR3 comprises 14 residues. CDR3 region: CAWSGTVSNQPQHF. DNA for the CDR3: TGTGCCTGGAGCGGGACTGTTAGCAATCAGCCCCAGCATTTT.

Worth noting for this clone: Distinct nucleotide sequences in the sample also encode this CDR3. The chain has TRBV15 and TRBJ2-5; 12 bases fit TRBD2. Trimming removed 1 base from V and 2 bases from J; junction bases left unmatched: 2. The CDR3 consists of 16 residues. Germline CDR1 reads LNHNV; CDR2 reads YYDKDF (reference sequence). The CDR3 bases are TGTGCCACCAGCAGAGCCGGGACTAGCGGGCAAGAGACCCAGTACTTC. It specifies CATSRAGTSGQETQYF.

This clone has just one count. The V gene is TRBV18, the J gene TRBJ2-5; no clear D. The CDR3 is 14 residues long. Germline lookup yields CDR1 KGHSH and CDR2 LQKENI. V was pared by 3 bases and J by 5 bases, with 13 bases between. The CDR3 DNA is TGTGCCAGCTCACCGAGGCACACCGTCGAGACCCAGTACTTC. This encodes CASSPRHTVETQYF.

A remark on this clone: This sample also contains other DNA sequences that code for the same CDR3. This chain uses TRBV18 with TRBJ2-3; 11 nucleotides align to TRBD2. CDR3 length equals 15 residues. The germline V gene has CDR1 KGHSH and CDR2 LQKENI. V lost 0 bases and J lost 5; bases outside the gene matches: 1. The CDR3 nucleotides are TGTGCCAGCTCACCACCTAGCGGGAGGGAAGATACGCAGTATTTT. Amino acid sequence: CASSPPSGREDTQYF. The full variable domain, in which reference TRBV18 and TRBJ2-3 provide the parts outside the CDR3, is NAGVMQNPRHLVRRRGQEARLRCSPMKGHSHVYWYRQLPEEGLKFMVYLQKENIIDESGMPKERFSAEFPKEGPSILRIQQVVRGDSAAYFCASSPPSGREDTQYFGPGTRLTVL.

The CDR3: CASSHRIDSPNYNEQFF. The CDR3 DNA reads TGCGCCAGCAGCCACCGAATCGACAGCCCTAACTACAATGAGCAGTTCTTC. The gene calls are TRBV4-1 and TRBJ2-1, with D perhaps matching TRBD1 (5 bases). CDR3 length: 17 residues. The V end lost 3 bases, the J end lost 3 bases, and 18 bases lay between the germline ends. The germline V gene encodes CDR1 MGHRA and CDR2 YSYEKL.

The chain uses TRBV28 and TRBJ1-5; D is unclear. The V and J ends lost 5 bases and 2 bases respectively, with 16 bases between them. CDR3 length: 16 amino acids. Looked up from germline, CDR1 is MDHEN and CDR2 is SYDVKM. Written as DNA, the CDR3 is TGTGCCAGCAGTAATTGGGCAGGATTAGGCAATCAGCCCCAGCATTTT. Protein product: CASSNWAGLGNQPQHF. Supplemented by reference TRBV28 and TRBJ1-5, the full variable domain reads DVKVTQSSRYLVKRTGEKVFLECVQDMDHENMFWYRQDPGLGLRLIYFSYDVKMKEKGDIPEGYSVSREKKERFSLILESASTNQTSMYLCASSNWAGLGNQPQHFGDGTRLSIL.

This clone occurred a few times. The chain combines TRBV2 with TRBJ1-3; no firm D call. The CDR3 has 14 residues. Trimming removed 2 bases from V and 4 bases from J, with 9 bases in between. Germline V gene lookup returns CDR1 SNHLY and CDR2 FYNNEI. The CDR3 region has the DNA TGTGCCAGCAGTGAACCTACCCCCGGAAACACCATATATTTT. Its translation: CASSEPTPGNTIYF.

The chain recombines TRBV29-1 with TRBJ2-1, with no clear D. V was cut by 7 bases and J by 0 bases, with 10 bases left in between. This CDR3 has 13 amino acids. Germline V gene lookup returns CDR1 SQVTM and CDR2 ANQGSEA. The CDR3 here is CSARLSSYNEQFF. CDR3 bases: TGCAGCGCCAGGTTGAGCTCCTACAATGAGCAGTTCTTC.

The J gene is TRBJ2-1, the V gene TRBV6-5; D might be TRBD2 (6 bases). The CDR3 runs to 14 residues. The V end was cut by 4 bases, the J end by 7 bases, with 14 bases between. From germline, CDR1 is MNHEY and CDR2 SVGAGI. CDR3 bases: TGTGCCAGCAGTTTTGGCGGGACGGAGAATGAGCAGTTCTTC. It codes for CASSFGGTENEQFF.

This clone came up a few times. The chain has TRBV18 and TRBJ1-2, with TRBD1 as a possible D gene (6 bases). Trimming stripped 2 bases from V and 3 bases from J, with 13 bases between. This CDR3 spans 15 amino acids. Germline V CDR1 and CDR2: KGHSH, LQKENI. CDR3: CASSPGAGGHYGYTF. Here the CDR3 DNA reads TGTGCCAGCTCACCAGGGGCCGGGGGCCACTATGGCTACACCTTC.

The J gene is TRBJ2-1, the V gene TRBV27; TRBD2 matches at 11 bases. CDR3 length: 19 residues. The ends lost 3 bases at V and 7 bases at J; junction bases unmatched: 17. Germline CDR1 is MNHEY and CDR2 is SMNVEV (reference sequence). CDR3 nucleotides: TGTGCCAGCAGTTTGCCGGGACTAGCGGTAGATCTCGCGAGGAATGAGCAGTTCTTC. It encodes CASSLPGLAVDLARNEQFF.

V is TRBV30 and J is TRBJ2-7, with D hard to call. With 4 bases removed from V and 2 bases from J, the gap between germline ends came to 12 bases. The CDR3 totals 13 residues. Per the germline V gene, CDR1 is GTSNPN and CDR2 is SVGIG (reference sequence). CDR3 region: CAWKYLLTYEQYF. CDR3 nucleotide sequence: TGTGCCTGGAAGTACCTTCTTACCTACGAGCAGTACTTC.

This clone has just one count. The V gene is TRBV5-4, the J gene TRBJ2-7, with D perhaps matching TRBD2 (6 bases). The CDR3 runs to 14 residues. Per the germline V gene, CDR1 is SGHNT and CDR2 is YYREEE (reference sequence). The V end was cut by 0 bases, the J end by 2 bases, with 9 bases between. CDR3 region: CASSLELAAYEQYF. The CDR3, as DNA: TGTGCCAGCAGCTTGGAATTAGCGGCCTACGAGCAGTACTTC.

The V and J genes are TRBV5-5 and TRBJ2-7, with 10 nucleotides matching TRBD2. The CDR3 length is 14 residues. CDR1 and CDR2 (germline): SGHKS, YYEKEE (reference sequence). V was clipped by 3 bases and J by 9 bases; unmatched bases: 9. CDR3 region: CASSWNTGTSVQYF. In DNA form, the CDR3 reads TGTGCCAGCAGCTGGAACACCGGGACTAGCGTGCAGTACTTC.

The CDR3 sequence is CASLDGPNTEAFF. The CDR3 DNA reads as TGTGCCAGTCTTGACGGTCCGAACACTGAAGCTTTCTTT. The chain carries TRBV19 and TRBJ1-1, with D unresolved. The CDR3 spans 13 residues. V lost 8 bases and J lost 1, with 11 bases in between. From germline, CDR1 is LNHDA and CDR2 SQIVND (reference sequence). Using reference TRBV19 and TRBJ1-1 for the parts outside the CDR3, the full variable domain is DGGITQSPKYLFRKEGQNVTLSCEQNLNHDAMYWYRQDPGQGLRLIYYSQIVNDFQKGDIAEGYSVSREKKESFPLTVTSAQKNPTAFYLCASLDGPNTEAFFGQGTRLTVV.

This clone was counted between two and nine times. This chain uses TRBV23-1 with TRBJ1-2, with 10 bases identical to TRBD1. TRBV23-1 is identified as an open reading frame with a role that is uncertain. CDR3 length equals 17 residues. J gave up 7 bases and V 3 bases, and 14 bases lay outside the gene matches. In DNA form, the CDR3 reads TGCGCCAGCAGTCAGATCGACAGGGACAGGGGAGACAGTGGCTACACCTTC. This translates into CASSQIDRDRGDSGYTF.

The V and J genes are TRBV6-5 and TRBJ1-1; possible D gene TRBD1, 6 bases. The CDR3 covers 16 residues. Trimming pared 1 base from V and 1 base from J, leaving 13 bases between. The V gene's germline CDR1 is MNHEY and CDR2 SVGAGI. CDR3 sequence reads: CASSYLGGQGNTEAFF. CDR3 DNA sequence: TGTGCCAGCAGTTACTTGGGGGGGCAGGGGAACACTGAAGCTTTCTTT.

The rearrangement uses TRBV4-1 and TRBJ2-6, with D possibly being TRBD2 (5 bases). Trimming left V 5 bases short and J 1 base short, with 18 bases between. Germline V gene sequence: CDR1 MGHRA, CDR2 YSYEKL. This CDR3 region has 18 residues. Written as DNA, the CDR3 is TGCGCCAGCAGCGCCGGACTTTTAAGGAGGTCTGGGGCCAACGTCCTGACTTTC. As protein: CASSAGLLRRSGANVLTF.

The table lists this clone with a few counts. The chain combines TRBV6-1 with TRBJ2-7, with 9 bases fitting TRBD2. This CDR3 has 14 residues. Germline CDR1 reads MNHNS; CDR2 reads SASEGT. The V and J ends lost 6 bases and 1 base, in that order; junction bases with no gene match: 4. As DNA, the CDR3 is TGTGCCAGCAGCGCGGGACTAGCTTCCTACGAGCAGTACTTC. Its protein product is CASSAGLASYEQYF.

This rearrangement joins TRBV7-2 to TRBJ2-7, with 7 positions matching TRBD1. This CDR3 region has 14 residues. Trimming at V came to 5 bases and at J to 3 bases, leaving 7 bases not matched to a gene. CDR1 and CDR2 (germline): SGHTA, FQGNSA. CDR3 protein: CASSPGTAFYEQYF. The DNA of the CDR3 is TGTGCCAGCAGCCCAGGGACAGCGTTCTACGAGCAGTACTTC.

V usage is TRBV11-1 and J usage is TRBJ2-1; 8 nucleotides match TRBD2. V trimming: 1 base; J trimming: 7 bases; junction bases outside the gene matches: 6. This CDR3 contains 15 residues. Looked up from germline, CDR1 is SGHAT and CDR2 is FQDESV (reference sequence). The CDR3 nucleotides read TGTGCCAGCAGCTTAGTAAGCGGGAGTAAGAATGAGCAGTTCTTC. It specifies CASSLVSGSKNEQFF. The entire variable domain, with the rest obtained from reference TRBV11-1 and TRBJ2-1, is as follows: EAEVAQSPRYKITEKSQAVAFWCDPISGHATLYWYRQILGQGPELLVQFQDESVVDDSQLPKDRFSAERLKGVDSTLKIQPAELGDSAMYLCASSLVSGSKNEQFFGPGTRLTVL.